These 7 T cell receptor beta chains were sequenced from one sample in a study of long-term antiretroviral therapy in people with HIV. The assay, immunoSEQ v3.0, was run at survey level. TCRdb's copy holds only in-frame clones and misses some; the assay was immunoSEQ multiplex PCR. The sample has around 19,000 clones, over 60% seen once. The material was unsorted PBMCs, obtained 2.9 years after starting antiretroviral therapy. The receptors were sampled from a woman younger than 45 with HIV.

Only one count was recorded for this clone. The chain carries TRBV29-1 and TRBJ1-2; D unclear. V lost 1 base, J lost 5 bases, and 8 bases lay in between. Germline CDR1 and CDR2: SQVTM and ANQGSEA. This CDR3 is 12 amino acids long. The chain's CDR3 is CSVEVGKYGYTF. CDR3 sequence (DNA): TGCAGCGTTGAAGTGGGCAAATATGGCTACACCTTC.

This sequence joins TRBV5-1 and TRBJ2-3, with 8 bases aligning to TRBD2. The junction had 6 bases not matched to a gene; V was cut back by 5 bases and J by 1 base. The germline gives CDR1 SGHRS, CDR2 YFSETQ. The CDR3 is 15 residues long. The CDR3 DNA follows: TGCGCCAGCAGGGCCACTAGCGGCCGCACAGATACGCAGTATTTT. Its translation is CASRATSGRTDTQYF.

The chain has TRBV7-2 and TRBJ1-1; 8 bases are a match to TRBD1. There are 15 residues in the CDR3. Looked up from germline, CDR1 is SGHTA and CDR2 is FQGNSA. V lost 1 base, J lost 5 bases, and 6 bases stayed unmatched. This chain's CDR3 is CASSLGAGGKTEAFF. The DNA of the CDR3 is TGTGCCAGCAGCTTAGGGGCAGGGGGCAAAACTGAAGCTTTCTTT.

CDR3 bases: TGTGCCAGCAACCTAGGGAGGAACACTGAAGCTTTCTTT. Its protein product is CASNLGRNTEAFF. The V gene is TRBV27, the J gene TRBJ1-1, with no clear D. The germline CDR1 and CDR2 sequences are MNHEY and SMNVEV (reference sequence). V lost 7 bases to trimming and J lost 1 base, with 10 bases between them. The CDR3 is 13 residues long.

This clone appeared once. Written as DNA, the CDR3 is TGTGCCTGGAGTGTAACAGGGGACACTGAAGCTTTCTTT. Its protein is CAWSVTGDTEAFF. This chain uses TRBV30 with TRBJ1-1, with 7 bases lining up with TRBD1. The V segment lost 0 bases and the J segment 3 bases; nucleotides outside the gene matches: 1. Germline-derived CDR1 and CDR2 are GTSNPN and SVGIG (reference sequence). There are 13 residues in the CDR3.

This clone was observed a few times. V is TRBV10-3 and J is TRBJ2-7, with a weak D call TRBD2 (7 bases). Germline CDR1 ENHRY, CDR2 SYGVKD. The ends were cut back, 6 bases at V and 0 bases at J, with 15 bases in the middle. The length of the CDR3 is 15 residues. This CDR3 reads CAISPGGPSSYEQYV. The CDR3 DNA reads TGTGCCATCAGCCCCGGGGGGCCAAGCTCCTACGAGCAGTACGTC.

J is TRBJ1-3 and V is TRBV7-9; D gene ambiguous. Trimming cost V 3 bases and J 4 bases, with 16 bases left between them. This CDR3 has 16 residues. Germline V lookup: CDR1 SEHNR, CDR2 FQNEAQ (reference sequence). The CDR3: CASSFLDGVSGNTIYF. The CDR3 nucleotides are TGTGCCAGCAGCTTCTTGGATGGGGTGTCCGGAAACACCATATATTTT. Complete variable domain (other parts from reference TRBV7-9 and TRBJ1-3): DTGVSQNPRHKITKRGQNVTFRCDPISEHNRLYWYRQTLGQGPEFLTYFQNEAQLEKSRLLSDRFSAERPKGSFSTLEIQRTEQGDSAMYLCASSFLDGVSGNTIYFGEGSWLTVV.